Described below is a single T cell receptor (beta chain) sequence and its context. The table lists this clonotype with many counts. Its antigen specificity is not known. One base away there is no much larger clone; base qualities are not given. This specimen belongs to a study of T cells in Graves' hyperthyroidism and ophthalmopathy (dated by TCRdb to 2018 to 2020). A note on the overall study: Peripheral blood samples were taken at initial diagnosis, before any treatment was given. A discovery cohort of roughly 100 patients, 43 with Graves' ophthalmopathy and fewer than 65 with stable Graves' hyperthyroidism, was used to find distinguishing TCR V-J signatures. Whether ophthalmopathy could be predicted prospectively was tested in an independent validation cohort made up of roughly 20 hyperthyroidism patients plus 17 patients who later progressed to ophthalmopathy. The 85 to 100 discovery patients were randomly split 7:3 into training and test sets. The study also compared thyroid tissue and blood T-cell repertoires from five or six Graves' hyperthyroidism patients. Once sampling was done, hyperthyroidism patients were given methimazole at a starting dose of 30 mg daily, whereas ophthalmopathy patients were given high-dose intravenous methylprednisolone. According to the paper, TCR Vbeta CDR3 sequencing was carried out on 135 peripheral blood samples, which came from about 45 ophthalmopathy, under 80 hyperthyroidism and roughly 17 progressor patients. What the study reported, not specific to this receptor: In validation, the model predicted progression to ophthalmopathy a median of roughly six months before onset, with 70% to 71% sensitivity and 72.22% specificity. No statistical method was used to set the sample size in advance, and investigators knew the group allocation. Most expanded thyroid clonotypes (frequency above 0.001) were also detected in blood, a finding suggesting that blood repertoires may reflect thyroid immune responses. In cross-validation, a model built on a 13 V-J signature told ophthalmopathy apart from stable hyperthyroidism with approximately 90% sensitivity and roughly 83% specificity, and in testing the same model reached 80%/75%.

Including cysteine and phenylalanine, the CDR3 has 13 amino acids. The CDR3 DNA has 39 bases and is translated from base 1. CDR1 and CDR2 are drawn from the germline V gene (reference sequence): DFQATT, SNEGSKA. Trimming costs V 7 bases and J 2 bases, and their ends lie 15 bases apart. Graves' hyperthyroidism was defined as stable when no progression to ophthalmopathy occurred over 18 months of follow-up. Hyperthyroidism patients were newly diagnosed, with disease duration under 2 months, and aged 18 to 65 years. The study excluded patients with uncontrolled infections, other autoimmune diseases, pregnancy or lactation. Clinical symptoms, serum thyroxine and TRAb, thyroid ultrasound, and orbital computed tomography formed the basis for the diagnoses. PBMCs were separated from over 9 ml of fresh peripheral blood using Ficoll-Paque density gradient centrifugation. Trizol reagent was used to extract total RNA, and RNA quality was then checked on an Agilent 2100 Bioanalyzer.

Amplification of TCR beta CDR3 regions was carried out from RNA transcripts. The TCR CDR3 was subjected to a first round of RT-PCR using the HTBI primer set and the Qiagen OneStep RT-PCR kit. The libraries were constructed in a second round of multiplex PCR and then size-selected and purified. Libraries were sequenced paired-end with 100 bp reads on an Illumina HiSeq2000. In the authors' own workflow: Raw data were processed with SOAPnuke, discarding reads with adapters, uncalled bases, mean Phred below 15, or no exact constant-primer or identifier match. COPE v1.2.5 was used to merge the high-quality paired reads, and each unique nucleotide sequence was defined as a clonotype. Clonotypes were aligned to IMGT TRBV, TRBD and TRBJ reference segments using MiTCR v1.1. The analysis was restricted to V-J combinations with a frequency above 0.0001, which together covered 99.2% of the repertoires. A TCS score was defined as the ratio between F50 (clonal expansion) and ExV (chaos), using BLOSUM62-based TCRdist between CDR3 peptides within each V-J. Welch's t-statistics and random forest reduced 500 to 650 V-J features to under 15, which were used in a naive Bayes classifier (R e1071). TCRdb applied fastp at Q25 and MiXCR to the public reads, then kept only in-frame beta chains. Merged by CDR3 protein, the rows form single entries marked with the most common genes and DNA. Clone size and V and J calls follow TCRdb, not the original study. The sample table records some 350,000 distinct CDR3 sequences; 19% of these occur just once. The leading ten clones occupy approximately 4% of the sample.

Recombination linked TRBV20-1 to TRBJ2-7; TRBD1 is a weak D gene call, 8 bases matching. The sample was blood. The origin of this receptor is a young woman with Graves' hyperthyroidism. The DNA reads as follows: TGCAGTGTCACAGGGGGGGGACCCTACGAGCAGTACTTC. It translates as CSVTGGGPYEQYF.